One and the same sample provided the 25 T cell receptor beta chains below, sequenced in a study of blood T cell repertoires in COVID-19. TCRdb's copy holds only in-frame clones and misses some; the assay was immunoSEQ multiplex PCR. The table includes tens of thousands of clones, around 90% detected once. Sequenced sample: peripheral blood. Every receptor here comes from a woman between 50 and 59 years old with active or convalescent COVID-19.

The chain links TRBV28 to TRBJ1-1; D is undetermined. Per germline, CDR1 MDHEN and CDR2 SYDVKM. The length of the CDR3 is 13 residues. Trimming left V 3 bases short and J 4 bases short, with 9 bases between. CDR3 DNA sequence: TGTGCCAGCAGTTTTTCAGGAGGCACTGAAGCTTTCTTT. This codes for CASSFSGGTEAFF.

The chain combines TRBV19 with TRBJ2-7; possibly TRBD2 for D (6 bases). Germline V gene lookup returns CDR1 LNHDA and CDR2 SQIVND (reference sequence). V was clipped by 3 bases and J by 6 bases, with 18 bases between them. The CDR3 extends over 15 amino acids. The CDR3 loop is CASSMTRRRATEQYF. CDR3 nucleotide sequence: TGTGCCAGTAGTATGACTAGGAGGCGGGCGACCGAGCAGTACTTC.

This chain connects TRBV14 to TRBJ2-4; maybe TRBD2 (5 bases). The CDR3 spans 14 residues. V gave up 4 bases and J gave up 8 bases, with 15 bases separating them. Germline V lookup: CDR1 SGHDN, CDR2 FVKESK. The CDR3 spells CASSPLSSRDIQYF. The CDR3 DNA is TGTGCCAGCAGCCCCCTATCATCGAGGGACATTCAGTACTTC.

The CDR3 reads CSVAGKGYEQYF. The DNA of the CDR3 is TGCAGCGTTGCGGGGAAAGGGTACGAGCAGTACTTC. This chain connects TRBV29-1 to TRBJ2-7, with D perhaps TRBD2 (5 bases). This CDR3 spans 12 amino acids. Germline lookup yields CDR1 SQVTM and CDR2 ANQGSEA. Trimming removed 4 bases at V and 4 bases at J, with 11 bases between.

DNA of the CDR3: TGCGCCAGCAGCACCGCCGGGACAGGGAGTGAAAAACTGTTTTTT. It codes for CASSTAGTGSEKLFF. The chain couples TRBV5-1 to TRBJ1-4, with 9 bases that match TRBD1. The CDR3 is 15 amino acids. Germline V CDR1 and CDR2: SGHRS, YFSETQ. V was clipped by 4 bases and J by 7 bases; unmatched bases: 8.

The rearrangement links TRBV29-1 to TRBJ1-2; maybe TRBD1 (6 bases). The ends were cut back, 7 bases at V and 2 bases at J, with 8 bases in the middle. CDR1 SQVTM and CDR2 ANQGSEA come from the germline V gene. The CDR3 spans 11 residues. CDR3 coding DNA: TGCAGCGCGGACAGCAACTATGGCTACACCTTC. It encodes CSADSNYGYTF.

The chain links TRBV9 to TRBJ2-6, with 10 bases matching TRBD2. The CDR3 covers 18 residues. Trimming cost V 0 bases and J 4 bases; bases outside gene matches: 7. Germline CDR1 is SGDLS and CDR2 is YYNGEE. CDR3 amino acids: CASSVDPAGGPGANVLTF. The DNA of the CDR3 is TGTGCCAGCAGCGTAGATCCAGCGGGGGGGCCCGGGGCCAACGTCCTGACTTTC.

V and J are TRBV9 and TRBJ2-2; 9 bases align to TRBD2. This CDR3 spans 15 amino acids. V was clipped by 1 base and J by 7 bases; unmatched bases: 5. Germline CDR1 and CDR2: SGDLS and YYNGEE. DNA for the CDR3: TGTGCCAGCAGCGTACTGGCGGGGGGGCACGGGGAGCTGTTTTTT. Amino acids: CASSVLAGGHGELFF. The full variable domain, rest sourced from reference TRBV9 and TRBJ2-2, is DSGVTQTPKHLITATGQRVTLRCSPRSGDLSVYWYQQSLDQGLQFLIQYYNGEERAKGNILERFSAQQFPDLHSELNLSSLELGDSALYFCASSVLAGGHGELFFGEGSRLTVL.

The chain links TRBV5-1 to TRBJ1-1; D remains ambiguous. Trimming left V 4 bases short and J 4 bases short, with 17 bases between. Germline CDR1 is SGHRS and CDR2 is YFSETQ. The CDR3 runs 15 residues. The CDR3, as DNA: TGCGCCAGCAGCATAGGACTCTTCACCGGCACTGAAGCTTTCTTT. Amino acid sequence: CASSIGLFTGTEAFF.

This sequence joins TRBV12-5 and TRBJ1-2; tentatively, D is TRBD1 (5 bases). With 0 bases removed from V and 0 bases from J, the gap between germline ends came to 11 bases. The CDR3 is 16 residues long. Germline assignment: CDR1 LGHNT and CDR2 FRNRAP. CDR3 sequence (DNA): TGTGCTAGTGGTTTGGTACTGGGGGAGGCTAACTATGGCTACACCTTC. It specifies CASGLVLGEANYGYTF.

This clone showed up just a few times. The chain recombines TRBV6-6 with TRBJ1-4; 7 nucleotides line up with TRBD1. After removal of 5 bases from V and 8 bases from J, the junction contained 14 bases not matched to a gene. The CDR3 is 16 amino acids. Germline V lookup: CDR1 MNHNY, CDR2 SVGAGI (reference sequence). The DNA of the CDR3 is TGTGCCAGCAGTCACTGGGACAGTTCCCCTAGAGAAAAACTGTTTTTT. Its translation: CASSHWDSSPREKLFF.

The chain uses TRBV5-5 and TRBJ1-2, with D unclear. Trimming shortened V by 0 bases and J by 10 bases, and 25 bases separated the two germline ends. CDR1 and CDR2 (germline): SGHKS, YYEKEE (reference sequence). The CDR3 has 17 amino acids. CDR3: CASSLDGVLSGRWAYTF. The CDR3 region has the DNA TGTGCCAGCAGCTTGGACGGGGTTCTCTCTGGAAGATGGGCCTACACCTTC.

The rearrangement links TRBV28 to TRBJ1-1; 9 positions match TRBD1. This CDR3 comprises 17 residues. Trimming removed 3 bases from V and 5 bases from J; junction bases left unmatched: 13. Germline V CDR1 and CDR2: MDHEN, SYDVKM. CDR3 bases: TGTGCCAGCAGTTTTTCACCTTCGACAGGGGGGATAACTGAAGCTTTCTTT. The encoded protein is CASSFSPSTGGITEAFF.

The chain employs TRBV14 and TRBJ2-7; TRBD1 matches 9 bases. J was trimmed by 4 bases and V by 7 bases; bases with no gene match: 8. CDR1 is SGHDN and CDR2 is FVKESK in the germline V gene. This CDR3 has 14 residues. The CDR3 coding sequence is TGTGCCAGCAAGGAAGGACAGGGGCATTACGAGCAGTACTTC. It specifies CASKEGQGHYEQYF.

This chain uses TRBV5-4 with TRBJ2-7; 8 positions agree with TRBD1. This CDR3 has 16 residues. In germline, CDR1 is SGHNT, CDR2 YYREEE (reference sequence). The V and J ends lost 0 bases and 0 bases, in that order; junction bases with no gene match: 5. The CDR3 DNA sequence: TGTGCCAGCAGCTTGGACAGGGGGGAGAGCTCCTACGAGCAGTACTTC. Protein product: CASSLDRGESSYEQYF.

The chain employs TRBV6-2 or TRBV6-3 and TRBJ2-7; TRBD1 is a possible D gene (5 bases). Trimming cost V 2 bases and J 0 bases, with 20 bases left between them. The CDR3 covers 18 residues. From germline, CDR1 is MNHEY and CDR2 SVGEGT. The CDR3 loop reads CASSYEQKPDSFSYEQYF. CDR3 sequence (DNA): TGTGCCAGCAGTTACGAACAGAAACCAGACAGTTTCTCCTACGAGCAGTACTTC.

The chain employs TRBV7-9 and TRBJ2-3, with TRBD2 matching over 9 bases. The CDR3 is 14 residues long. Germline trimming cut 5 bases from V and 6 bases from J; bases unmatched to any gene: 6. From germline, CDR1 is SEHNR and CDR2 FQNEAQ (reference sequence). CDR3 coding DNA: TGTGCCAGCAGCCAAATGACTAGCGGCGATACGCAGTATTTT. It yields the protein CASSQMTSGDTQYF.

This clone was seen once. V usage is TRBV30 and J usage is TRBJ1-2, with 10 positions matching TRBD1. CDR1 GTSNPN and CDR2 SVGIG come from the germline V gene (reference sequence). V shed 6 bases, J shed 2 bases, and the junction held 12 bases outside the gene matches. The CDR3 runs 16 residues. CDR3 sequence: CACHLQDRGRNYGYTF. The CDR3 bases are TGTGCCTGCCACCTTCAGGACAGGGGGAGGAACTATGGCTACACCTTC.

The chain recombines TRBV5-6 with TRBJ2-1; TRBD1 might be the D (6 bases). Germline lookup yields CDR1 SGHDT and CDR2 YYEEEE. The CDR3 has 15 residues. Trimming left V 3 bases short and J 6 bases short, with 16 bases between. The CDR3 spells CASSYGQPDGNEQFF. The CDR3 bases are TGTGCCAGCAGCTATGGACAGCCCGACGGCAATGAGCAGTTCTTC.

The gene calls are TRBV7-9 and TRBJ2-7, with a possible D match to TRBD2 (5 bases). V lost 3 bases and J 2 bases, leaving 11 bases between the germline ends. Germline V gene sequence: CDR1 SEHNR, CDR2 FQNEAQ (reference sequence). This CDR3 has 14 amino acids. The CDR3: CASSLFGSAYEQYF. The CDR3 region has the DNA TGTGCCAGCAGCTTGTTCGGTAGCGCCTACGAGCAGTACTTC.

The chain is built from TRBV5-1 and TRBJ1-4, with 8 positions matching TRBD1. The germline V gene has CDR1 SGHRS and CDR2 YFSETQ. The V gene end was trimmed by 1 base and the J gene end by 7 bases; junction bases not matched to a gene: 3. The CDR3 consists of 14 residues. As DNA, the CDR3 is TGCGCCAGCAGCTTGACAGGGGGAGTTGAAAAACTGTTTTTT. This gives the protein CASSLTGGVEKLFF.

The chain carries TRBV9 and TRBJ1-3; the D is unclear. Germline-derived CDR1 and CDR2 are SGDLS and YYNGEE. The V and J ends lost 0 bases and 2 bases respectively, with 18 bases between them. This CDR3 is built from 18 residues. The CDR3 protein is CASSVEPRGGEAGNTIYF. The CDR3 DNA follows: TGTGCCAGCAGCGTAGAGCCAAGAGGTGGAGAGGCTGGAAACACCATATATTTT.

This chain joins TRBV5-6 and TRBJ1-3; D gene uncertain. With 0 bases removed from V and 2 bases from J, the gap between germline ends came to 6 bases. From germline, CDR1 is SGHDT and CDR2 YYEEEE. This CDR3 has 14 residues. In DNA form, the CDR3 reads TGTGCCAGCAGCTTGGTCGGTACTGGAAACACCATATATTTT. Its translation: CASSLVGTGNTIYF.

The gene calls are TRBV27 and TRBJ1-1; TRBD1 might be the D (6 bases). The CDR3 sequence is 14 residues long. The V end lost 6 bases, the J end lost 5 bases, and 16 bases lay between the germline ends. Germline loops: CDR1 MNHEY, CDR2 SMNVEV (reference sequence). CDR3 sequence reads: CASRYTGFGTEAFF. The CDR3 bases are TGTGCCAGCAGGTACACAGGGTTCGGGACTGAAGCTTTCTTT.

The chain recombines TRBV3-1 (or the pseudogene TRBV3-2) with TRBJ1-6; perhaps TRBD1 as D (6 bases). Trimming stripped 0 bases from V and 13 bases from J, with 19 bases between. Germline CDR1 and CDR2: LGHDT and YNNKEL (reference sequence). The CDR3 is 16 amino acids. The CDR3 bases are TGTGCCAGCAGCCAAGATATCGGCAGGGGAGACAGGCCCCTCCACTTT. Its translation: CASSQDIGRGDRPLHF.